Following are 32 T cell receptor beta chains from one sample sequenced in a study of control samples from healthy donors and cancer patients (dated by TCRdb to about 2020). Library preparation used the immunoSEQ multiplex PCR assay. In TCRdb, the immuneACCESS table is reduced to in-frame sequences with V and J assigned. These tables do not hold every clone; where another copy was compared, an unresolved V gene accounts for under half, and the others remain unexplained. The sample yields over 85,000 clones; about 89% were counted once. The leading ten clones occupy about 9.5% of the sample. The sample taken for sequencing was PBMCs. The receptors come from a woman aged 50 to 60 with colorectal cancer.

The rearrangement joins TRBV11-2 to TRBJ1-3, with D maybe TRBD1 (5 bases). CDR1 is SGHAT and CDR2 is FQNNGV in the germline V gene. Trimming shortened V by 6 bases and J by 8 bases, and 14 bases separated the two germline ends. The CDR3 sequence is 13 residues long. The chain's CDR3 is CASRPPGLHTIYF. In DNA, the CDR3 is TGTGCCAGCAGGCCCCCGGGGCTGCACACCATATATTTT. The full variable domain, rest sourced from reference TRBV11-2 and TRBJ1-3, is EAGVAQSPRYKIIEKRQSVAFWCNPISGHATLYWYQQILGQGPKLLIQFQNNGVVDDSQLPKDRFSAERLKGVDSTLKIQPAKLEDSAVYLCASRPPGLHTIYFGEGSWLTVV.

This chain joins TRBV12-3 or TRBV12-4 and TRBJ1-2; D is uncertain. With 6 bases removed from V and 4 bases from J, the gap between germline ends came to 9 bases. The CDR3 sequence is 12 residues long. The CDR3 protein is CASRDRGYGYTF. The CDR3 nucleotides read TGTGCCAGCAGGGACCGAGGCTATGGCTACACCTTC.

The chain recombines TRBV6-2 or TRBV6-3 with TRBJ1-1; D gene ambiguous. The CDR3 totals 15 residues. Looked up from germline, CDR1 is MNHEY and CDR2 is SVGEGT. Between the trimmed V and J ends, which lost 5 bases and 0 bases, there was a span of 13 bases. CDR3 sequence (DNA): TGTGCCAGCAGTAGCAATAGAGTTATGAACACTGAAGCTTTCTTT. Amino acid sequence: CASSSNRVMNTEAFF.

The CDR3 DNA follows: TGTGCCAGCAGTTACTCAGGGACAGGGAATGGCTACACCTTC. Its translation: CASSYSGTGNGYTF. The chain couples TRBV6-5 to TRBJ1-2; 9 nucleotides line up with TRBD1. Germline-derived CDR1 and CDR2 are MNHEY and SVGAGI. V was clipped by 0 bases and J by 6 bases; unmatched bases: 2. The CDR3 is made up of 14 amino acids.

The V and J genes are TRBV6-5 and TRBJ2-7; D perhaps matches TRBD1 (6 bases). There are 14 residues in the CDR3. The V and J ends lost 5 bases and 6 bases respectively, with 17 bases between them. The germline V gene has CDR1 MNHEY and CDR2 SVGAGI. DNA for the CDR3: TGTGCCAGCAGTATAAACAGGGATTCCCCCGAGCAGTACGTC. This encodes CASSINRDSPEQYV.

The chain uses TRBV19 and TRBJ2-3; D is unresolved. V lost 4 bases to trimming and J lost 2 bases, with 7 bases between them. In germline, CDR1 is LNHDA, CDR2 SQIVND (reference sequence). This CDR3 spans 13 amino acids. The CDR3 spells CASSTVVTDTQYF. The CDR3 DNA reads as TGTGCCAGTAGTACGGTGGTCACAGATACGCAGTATTTT.

This chain links TRBV6-2 or TRBV6-3 with TRBJ1-2; D is unresolved. This CDR3 contains 15 residues. V lost 0 bases to trimming and J lost 2 bases, with 10 bases between them. Germline loops: CDR1 MNHEY, CDR2 SVGEGT. As DNA, the CDR3 is TGTGCCAGCAGTTACTCGGCGGGTCGGAACTATGGCTACACCTTC. Encoded protein: CASSYSAGRNYGYTF.

The chain employs TRBV5-6 and TRBJ1-1, with 8 bases lining up with TRBD1. The germline V gene has CDR1 SGHDT and CDR2 YYEEEE. The CDR3 extends over 12 amino acids. The ends lost 5 bases at V and 8 bases at J; junction bases unmatched: 5. As DNA, the CDR3 is TGTGCCAGCAGTTATCGACAGGGGGAAGCTTTCTTT. This translates into CASSYRQGEAFF.

The chain carries TRBV4-3 and TRBJ1-2; possibly TRBD1 for D (5 bases). V lost 6 bases and J 8 bases, leaving 16 bases between the germline ends. The CDR3 has 13 amino acids. Per germline, CDR1 LGHNA and CDR2 YSLEER. CDR3 nucleotides: TGCGCCAGCAGTCGAGGCAGGGTGGGAGGCTACACCTTC. Translation: CASSRGRVGGYTF.

A remark on this clone: The germline gene is not matched at one end of the junction; a read error may be the cause. V gene TRBV12-5 combines with J gene TRBJ1-1; the D is unclear. The CDR3 contains 12 residues. Germline CDR1 is LGHNT and CDR2 is FRNRAP. The CDR3 DNA follows: TGTGCTAGTGGTCCCGACACGAGCCCCCCCATCTTT. This translates into CASGPDTSPPIF.

This sequence joins TRBV5-5 and TRBJ2-7; 9 bases line up with TRBD1. The CDR3 is made up of 15 amino acids. The trim removed 5 bases at V and 0 bases at J, leaving 6 bases unmatched. Germline loops: CDR1 SGHKS, CDR2 YYEKEE (reference sequence). The CDR3: CASRAGQGFSYEQYV. Here the CDR3 DNA reads TGTGCCAGCAGAGCTGGACAGGGGTTCTCCTACGAGCAGTACGTC.

The chain joins TRBV4-3 to TRBJ1-4; D remains ambiguous. Germline V gene lookup returns CDR1 LGHNA and CDR2 YSLEER. The CDR3 loop spans 13 amino acids. V lost 1 base, J lost 7 bases, and 7 bases lay in between. The CDR3 DNA reads as TGCGCCAGCAGCCAAGGTCTGGGTGAAAAACTGTTTTTT. It specifies CASSQGLGEKLFF.

This chain connects TRBV24-1 to TRBJ2-3, with 12 bases identical to TRBD2. Germline CDR1 KGHDR, CDR2 SFDVKD. Unmatched junction bases numbered 10, after V lost 4 bases and J lost 3 bases. This CDR3 is built from 18 residues. CDR3 region: CATSEGRLAGGLTDTQYF. The CDR3 DNA reads TGTGCCACCAGTGAAGGGAGGCTAGCGGGGGGGCTAACAGATACGCAGTATTTT.

J is TRBJ2-7 and V is TRBV28, with TRBD2 matching over 7 bases. The trim removed 4 bases at V and 6 bases at J, leaving 12 bases unmatched. The CDR3 covers 15 residues. Germline CDR1 and CDR2: MDHEN and SYDVKM. CDR3: CASSSGRVLSGEQYV. The CDR3 coding sequence is TGTGCCAGCAGTTCGGGGAGGGTCTTATCGGGCGAGCAGTACGTC.

DNA for the CDR3: TGTGCCAGCAGCTTAGGTCTTGGGCGGGGGAGAAGAGATACGCAGTATTTT. Translation gives CASSLGLGRGRRDTQYF. The chain couples TRBV7-2 to TRBJ2-3; 7 bases match TRBD2. The CDR3 covers 17 residues. J gave up 5 bases and V 1 base, and 12 bases lay outside the gene matches. The germline gives CDR1 SGHTA, CDR2 FQGNSA. Full variable domain (rest looked up from reference TRBV7-2 and TRBJ2-3): GAGVSQSPSNKVTEKGKDVELRCDPISGHTALYWYRQSLGQGLEFLIYFQGNSAPDKSGLPSDRFSAERTGGSVSTLTIQRTQQEDSAVYLCASSLGLGRGRRDTQYFGPGTRLTVL.

V is TRBV5-1 and J is TRBJ1-1; D is undetermined. The V end lost 5 bases, the J end lost 2 bases, and 4 bases lay between the germline ends. The CDR3 covers 11 residues. Germline CDR1 reads SGHRS; CDR2 reads YFSETQ. CDR3 nucleotide sequence: TGCGCCAGCAGTTCTAACACTGAAGCTTTCTTT. Protein product: CASSSNTEAFF.

The gene calls are TRBV24-1 and TRBJ1-2; 7 bases are a match to TRBD1. CDR1 and CDR2 (germline): KGHDR, SFDVKD. J lost 4 bases, V lost 4 bases, and 14 bases had no gene match. The CDR3 loop spans 17 amino acids. The CDR3 DNA sequence: TGTGCCACCAGTGAAAATACCGGGACAGTCGCCCTCTATGGCTACACCTTC. Residues: CATSENTGTVALYGYTF.

This clone was counted only a few times. V is TRBV10-3 and J is TRBJ2-2; D is possibly TRBD2 (6 bases). This CDR3 has 16 residues. V lost 3 bases, J lost 5 bases, and 16 bases lay in between. Per the germline V gene, CDR1 is ENHRY and CDR2 is SYGVKD. CDR3 nucleotides: TGTGCCATCAGTGATTCCGGGACCAGCGGGACCGGGGAGCTGTTTTTT. It codes for CAISDSGTSGTGELFF.

The chain couples TRBV4-2 to TRBJ1-4; D possibly corresponds to TRBD1 (5 bases). This CDR3 has 17 amino acids. Trimming stripped 1 base from V and 5 bases from J, with 17 bases between. Germline CDR1 and CDR2: LGHNA and YNFKEQ. CDR3 nucleotide sequence: TGTGCCAGCAGCCAAGGAGATAGACAGCCCGAAAATGAAAAACTGTTTTTT. Translating gives CASSQGDRQPENEKLFF.

This rearrangement joins TRBV6-5 to TRBJ2-7; maybe TRBD1 (6 bases). The germline CDR1 and CDR2 sequences are MNHEY and SVGAGI. The CDR3 is 15 amino acids. Trimming stripped 0 bases from V and 0 bases from J, with 9 bases between. CDR3 in amino acids: CASSYSRGPSYEQYV. CDR3 bases: TGTGCCAGCAGTTACTCCAGGGGCCCCTCCTACGAGCAGTACGTC.

The chain links TRBV19 to TRBJ2-1; D is undetermined. Germline V lookup: CDR1 LNHDA, CDR2 SQIVND (reference sequence). Trimming removed 4 bases at V and 4 bases at J, with 14 bases between. The CDR3 covers 15 residues. CDR3 DNA: TGTGCCAGTAGTACCGACAATTTCTTGTACAATGAGCAGTTCTTC. Its protein is CASSTDNFLYNEQFF.

The rearrangement joins TRBV28 to TRBJ2-3, with a possible D match to TRBD2 (5 bases). Trimming removed 6 bases from V and 4 bases from J, with 23 bases in between. The CDR3 runs 17 residues. Germline lookup yields CDR1 MDHEN and CDR2 SYDVKM. The CDR3 spells CASSPPGVGAGPDTQYF. CDR3 in DNA: TGTGCCAGCAGCCCCCCCGGGGTAGGCGCCGGCCCAGATACGCAGTATTTT.

The chain employs TRBV27 and TRBJ2-5; D ambiguous. Germline V lookup: CDR1 MNHEY, CDR2 SMNVEV (reference sequence). There are 12 residues in the CDR3. Trimming stripped 6 bases from V and 5 bases from J, with 10 bases between. The CDR3 bases are TGTGCCAGCAGCCCGGGTGGGGAGACCCAGTACTTC. Translation: CASSPGGETQYF.

The chain employs TRBV9 and TRBJ2-3; D could derive from TRBD1 or TRBD2 (5 bases each). V was pared by 4 bases and J by 0 bases, with 15 bases between. The germline V gene encodes CDR1 SGDLS and CDR2 YYNGEE. The CDR3 spans 16 residues. CDR3 residues: CASSPRGGGSTDTQYF. For the CDR3, the DNA is TGTGCCAGCAGCCCGAGGGGTGGGGGTAGCACAGATACGCAGTATTTT.

This chain links TRBV4-1 with TRBJ1-2; the D gene is possibly TRBD1 (5 bases). The CDR3 runs 17 residues. Germline CDR1 MGHRA, CDR2 YSYEKL. Trimming removed 1 base from V and 4 bases from J, with 19 bases in between. The CDR3 DNA is TGCGCCAGCAGCCAAGGCGAGCGGGACCTGGGGTCCTATGGCTACACCTTC. It encodes CASSQGERDLGSYGYTF.

This rearrangement joins TRBV7-3 to TRBJ2-1, with TRBD2 identical over 7 bases. Per germline, CDR1 SGHTA and CDR2 FQGTGA. The CDR3 loop spans 15 amino acids. The ends lost 4 bases at V and 8 bases at J; junction bases unmatched: 11. The CDR3 sequence: CASSSSPSRGDEQFF. CDR3 in DNA: TGTGCCAGCAGCTCGTCTCCGAGTCGGGGGGATGAGCAGTTCTTC.

Regarding this clone: The same CDR3 also results from other DNA sequences found in this sample. This sequence joins TRBV10-3 and TRBJ1-3; no firm D call. CDR1 and CDR2 from the germline V gene are ENHRY and SYGVKD. V lost 6 bases and J 0 bases, leaving 6 bases between the germline ends. The CDR3 runs 13 residues. In DNA, the CDR3 is TGTGCCATCAGGCAGAGCTCTGGAAACACCATATATTTT. This sequence encodes CAIRQSSGNTIYF.

CDR3 region: CASSGQGRTNTEAFF. The CDR3 DNA reads TGTGCCAGCAGTGGGCAGGGTCGGACGAACACTGAAGCTTTCTTT. The V gene is TRBV2, the J gene TRBJ1-1; the D gene is possibly TRBD1 (5 bases). The CDR3 runs to 15 residues. Per the germline V gene, CDR1 is SNHLY and CDR2 is FYNNEI. Trimming took off 4 bases at V and 1 base at J, with 13 bases between the two ends. Looking up the rest from reference TRBV2 and TRBJ1-1 gives the full variable domain: EPEVTQTPSHQVTQMGQEVILRCVPISNHLYFYWYRQILGQKVEFLVSFYNNEISEKSEIFDDQFSVERPDGSNFTLKIRSTKLEDSAMYFCASSGQGRTNTEAFFGQGTRLTVV.

The count of this clone is one. The V and J genes are TRBV13 and TRBJ2-7, with D perhaps matching TRBD1 (5 bases). This CDR3 has 15 amino acids. Per germline, CDR1 PRHDT and CDR2 FYEKMQ (reference sequence). Trimming took off 4 bases at V and 1 base at J, with 14 bases between the two ends. The CDR3 DNA reads TGTGCCAGCAGCTCGACAGAGGCGAATTCCTACGAGCAGTACGTC. Its protein product is CASSSTEANSYEQYV.

The chain combines TRBV28 with TRBJ1-2, with 8 bases fitting TRBD1. Germline CDR1 is MDHEN and CDR2 is SYDVKM. This CDR3 contains 14 residues. The junction had 7 bases not matched to a gene; V was cut back by 6 bases and J by 4 bases. The CDR3 nucleotides read TGTGCCAGCAGCGCCTACAGGGGGAGCTATGGCTACACCTTC. Translating gives CASSAYRGSYGYTF.

CDR3 amino acids: CASRDRNPTNTGELFF. CDR3 DNA sequence: TGTGCCAGCAGGGACAGGAACCCCACGAACACCGGGGAGCTGTTTTTT. This chain connects TRBV28 to TRBJ2-2; the match to TRBD1 covers 7 bases. The CDR3 has 16 amino acids. CDR1 and CDR2 from the germline V gene are MDHEN and SYDVKM. V gave up 6 bases and J gave up 0 bases; unmatched junction bases: 7.

The chain recombines TRBV7-3 with TRBJ1-1; perhaps TRBD1 as D (5 bases). V was clipped by 5 bases and J by 3 bases, with 13 bases between them. Germline loops: CDR1 SGHTA, CDR2 FQGTGA. This CDR3 comprises 14 residues. Here the CDR3 DNA reads TGTGCCAGCAGCCCCTCTACAGGATACACTGAAGCTTTCTTT. Translating gives CASSPSTGYTEAFF.